Only a few counts were recorded for the clone carrying this TCR beta chain. Its antigen is as yet unknown. Scientists isolated CD4+ T cells after an approximately 11-day culture period ended. Half-medium replacement with IL-2 medium occurred on days 3 and 7. These data originate in a study of vaccination effects on CD4 cells after COVID-19. Germline CDR1 MNHEY, CDR2 SMNVEV (reference sequence). The CDR3 length is 11 residues. Trimming removed 8 bases at V and 4 bases at J, with 8 bases between. Using immunoSEQ multiplex PCR, the repertoire was profiled, and TCRdb retains in-frame clones only, with some absent. The sample records some 31,000 clones, about two thirds being singletons. Study-level results: Marked clonal contraction of both clone types appeared late after vaccination. The study enrolled few convalescent patients and sampled no early post-infection timepoints.

The chain joins TRBV27 to TRBJ1-2; D may be TRBD1 (6 bases). The clonotype originates from a human donor who received a COVID-19 vaccine. The specimen comprised CD4+ T cells from PBMCs cultured without peptide, sampled before COVID-19 vaccination. The CDR3 coding sequence is TGTGCCAGCGGACAGCCCTATGGCTACACCTTC. The encoded protein is CASGQPYGYTF.